This T cell receptor (beta chain) is drawn from a study of T cells expressing NK-cell markers. Study results and limitations: In over 5 donors, dominant CD3+CD56+NKG2C+ clonotypes ranked among the top 10 CD8+ clonotypes.

With UMIs, 5'RACE template switching was used to make TCR beta cDNA. Reanalyzing the 5' RACE reads, TCRdb keeps one entry per CDR3 protein, without DNA. The sample table sets out around 470,000 distinct CDR3 sequences. Turning to this clonotype: Its target is not known.

The CDR3 has 16 residues. CDR1 and CDR2 from the germline V gene are MDHEN and SYDVKM. Source material: blood T cells: a sorted CD56 or NKG2C T cell subset, CD4+ or CD8+ T cells, or bulk PBMC T cells (not recorded which). The receptor was isolated from a woman aged 45-60 years in good health. The rearrangement links TRBV28 to TRBJ2-4; checking the TCRdb D call of TRBD2 is not possible without DNA. CDR3: CASSSNVAGRKNIQYF.